These 26 T cell receptor beta chains were all obtained from the same sample, sequenced in a study of shared clonotypes between healthy human individuals. Here immunoSEQ multiplex PCR was the method, and the copy in TCRdb shows in-frame clones only, minus some. The sample holds some 2,500,000 clones, about nine tenths seen once. Sequenced: naive CD4+ T cells from PBMCs. The subset was: CD45RA+ positively selected. These receptors were collected from a man aged 18 to 29 in good health. Some clones in this sample may be carry-over from other donors' samples.

The V gene is TRBV7-2, the J gene TRBJ1-5; tentatively, D is TRBD1 (5 bases). V was clipped by 6 bases and J by 4 bases, with 13 bases between them. The CDR3 has 14 residues. From germline, CDR1 is SGHTA and CDR2 FQGNSA. The CDR3, as DNA: TGTGCCAGCAGTAAGTGGGACGGTAATCAGCCCCAGCATTTT. Translated: CASSKWDGNQPQHF.

The chain carries TRBV5-6 and TRBJ2-7, with 7 bases aligning to TRBD2. CDR1 and CDR2 from the germline V gene are SGHDT and YYEEEE. V lost 4 bases to trimming and J lost 4 bases; unmatched junction nucleotides: 17. The CDR3 loop spans 17 amino acids. The CDR3 region is CASSPPRVAGRSYEQYF. The CDR3 DNA sequence: TGTGCCAGCAGCCCCCCAAGGGTAGCGGGCCGTTCATACGAGCAGTACTTC.

CDR3 protein: CAISGTPYEQYF. The CDR3 nucleotides read TGTGCCATCAGTGGGACACCATACGAGCAGTACTTC. The chain employs TRBV10-3 and TRBJ2-7; D is perhaps TRBD1 (5 bases). CDR1 and CDR2 from the germline V gene are ENHRY and SYGVKD. This CDR3 region has 12 residues. V lost 4 bases, J lost 4 bases, and 8 bases lay in between.

This sequence joins TRBV10-3 and TRBJ2-4, with TRBD2 identical over 10 bases. The CDR3 runs 15 residues. Germline V gene sequence: CDR1 ENHRY, CDR2 SYGVKD. The V gene end was trimmed by 2 bases and the J gene end by 5 bases; junction bases not matched to a gene: 3. CDR3 sequence reads: CAISEGSGGENIQYF. The DNA of the CDR3 is TGTGCCATCAGTGAGGGAAGCGGGGGGGAAAACATTCAGTACTTC.

V gene TRBV7-2 combines with J gene TRBJ2-2; D is ambiguous. The V end lost 0 bases, the J end lost 0 bases, and 5 bases lay between the germline ends. The CDR3 length is 15 residues. Germline V gene data show CDR1 as SGHTA and CDR2 as FQGNSA. CDR3 sequence reads: CASSLAVANTGELFF. As DNA, the CDR3 is TGTGCCAGCAGCTTAGCAGTCGCGAACACCGGGGAGCTGTTTTTT. Based on the CDR3 plus reference TRBV7-2 and TRBJ2-2, the full variable domain is GAGVSQSPSNKVTEKGKDVELRCDPISGHTALYWYRQSLGQGLEFLIYFQGNSAPDKSGLPSDRFSAERTGGSVSTLTIQRTQQEDSAVYLCASSLAVANTGELFFGEGSRLTVL.

Of note for this clone: The sample holds other DNA sequences that translate to the same CDR3. The chain uses TRBV10-2 and TRBJ1-5; D ambiguous. Trimming stripped 3 bases from V and 2 bases from J, with 8 bases between. The CDR3 totals 14 residues. Germline V gene sequence: CDR1 WSHSY, CDR2 SAAADI. Here the CDR3 reads CASSDRAGNQPQHF. The CDR3, as DNA: TGCGCCAGCAGTGATAGGGCCGGCAATCAGCCCCAGCATTTT.

The CDR3 loop is CASSPAGTGQGYTF. DNA for the CDR3: TGTGCCAGCAGTCCCGCAGGGACAGGGCAAGGCTACACCTTC. The rearrangement uses TRBV28 and TRBJ1-2; 9 bases align to TRBD1. Unmatched junction bases numbered 9, after V lost 5 bases and J lost 8 bases. The germline V gene has CDR1 MDHEN and CDR2 SYDVKM. This CDR3 contains 14 residues.

V gene TRBV5-5 combines with J gene TRBJ1-1; D is unresolved. Germline CDR1 is SGHKS and CDR2 is YYEKEE (reference sequence). CDR3 size: 13 residues. Trimming stripped 2 bases from V and 10 bases from J, with 15 bases between. The CDR3 protein is CASSFQEDSGAFF. As DNA, the CDR3 is TGTGCCAGCAGCTTTCAAGAGGATTCGGGAGCTTTCTTT.

V gene TRBV19 combines with J gene TRBJ2-2; no clear D. The V end lost 7 bases, the J end lost 0 bases, and 24 bases lay between the germline ends. Per the germline V gene, CDR1 is LNHDA and CDR2 is SQIVND (reference sequence). The CDR3 is 19 amino acids. The CDR3 sequence: CASTLPPTSPRSNTGELFF. Written as DNA, the CDR3 is TGTGCCAGTACCCTGCCTCCGACAAGCCCTCGATCGAACACCGGGGAGCTGTTTTTT. Full variable domain (rest looked up from reference TRBV19 and TRBJ2-2): DGGITQSPKYLFRKEGQNVTLSCEQNLNHDAMYWYRQDPGQGLRLIYYSQIVNDFQKGDIAEGYSVSREKKESFPLTVTSAQKNPTAFYLCASTLPPTSPRSNTGELFFGEGSRLTVL.

V usage is TRBV19 and J usage is TRBJ2-5, with a possible D match to TRBD2 (7 bases). The CDR3 has 15 residues. Trimming stripped 3 bases from V and 5 bases from J, with 16 bases between. Germline assignment: CDR1 LNHDA and CDR2 SQIVND (reference sequence). CDR3 loop: CASSIGGQVRETQYF. The CDR3 DNA reads as TGTGCCAGTAGTATCGGGGGGCAAGTAAGGGAGACCCAGTACTTC.

This sequence joins TRBV7-9 and TRBJ2-2; TRBD2 aligns across 8 bases. The CDR3 has 17 amino acids. CDR1 is SEHNR, CDR2 FQNEAQ, per germline (reference sequence). V lost 5 bases and J lost 4; bases outside the gene matches: 12. The CDR3 DNA follows: TGTGCCAGCAGCCCGAGTCCTTCTAGCGGGCCCACCGGGGAGCTGTTTTTT. It encodes CASSPSPSSGPTGELFF.

The rearrangement links TRBV27 to TRBJ2-2; no reliable D call. The CDR3 extends over 15 amino acids. V was pared by 6 bases and J by 4 bases, with 15 bases between. Germline values: CDR1 MNHEY, CDR2 SMNVEV (reference sequence). The CDR3 spells CASSYGRLGTGELFF. The CDR3 DNA reads TGTGCCAGCAGCTACGGCCGATTGGGCACCGGGGAGCTGTTTTTT.

The rearrangement uses TRBV5-5 and TRBJ1-2, with no clear D. V lost 0 bases and J lost 2, with 5 bases in between. The CDR3 has 13 residues. The V gene's germline CDR1 is SGHKS and CDR2 YYEKEE (reference sequence). The CDR3 reads CASSLVGNYGYTF. The CDR3 coding sequence is TGTGCCAGCAGCTTGGTCGGGAACTATGGCTACACCTTC.

The V call is TRBV5-1, the J call TRBJ2-1, with D uncertain. V was pared by 0 bases and J by 9 bases, with 13 bases between. This CDR3 is built from 14 residues. From germline, CDR1 is SGHRS and CDR2 YFSETQ. The CDR3 DNA follows: TGCGCCAGCAGCTTGGGGGGAAATACGGGTGAGCAGTTCTTC. Residues: CASSLGGNTGEQFF.

This clone was seen once. V and J are TRBV7-2 and TRBJ1-2, with TRBD1 identical over 7 bases. The V and J ends lost 7 bases and 8 bases, in that order; junction bases with no gene match: 10. This CDR3 is built from 13 residues. Germline V gene sequence: CDR1 SGHTA, CDR2 FQGNSA. The CDR3 sequence is CASTPRQGTGYTF. The CDR3 bases are TGTGCCAGCACCCCACGACAGGGAACAGGCTACACCTTC.

This rearrangement joins TRBV7-2 to TRBJ2-5; D possibly uses TRBD1 or TRBD2 (5 bases each). The CDR3 totals 14 residues. V was shortened by 1 base and J by 5 bases, with 11 bases between the two germline ends. Germline CDR1 SGHTA, CDR2 FQGNSA. The CDR3 reads CASSLGNWGETQYF. CDR3 nucleotide sequence: TGTGCCAGCAGCTTAGGAAACTGGGGGGAGACCCAGTACTTC.

V and J are TRBV11-3 and TRBJ1-6; 8 bases align to TRBD1. CDR3 length: 13 amino acids. V shed 9 bases and J 7 bases; nucleotides not matched to a gene: 5. Germline CDR1 is SGHNT and CDR2 is YENEEA. CDR3 loop: CASGQGGNSPLHF. CDR3 bases: TGTGCCAGTGGACAGGGAGGGAATTCACCCCTCCACTTT.

A note on this clone: Other DNA sequences in the sample encode the same CDR3. V and J are TRBV5-6 and TRBJ1-2; D call uncertain. CDR1 is SGHDT, CDR2 YYEEEE, per germline. CDR3 length: 12 residues. Trimming removed 2 bases at V and 5 bases at J, with 7 bases between. DNA of the CDR3: TGTGCCAGCAGCTTAACTGGTTATGGCTACACCTTC. This encodes CASSLTGYGYTF.

This clone was seen once. The V call is TRBV5-1, the J call TRBJ2-3; D perhaps matches TRBD1 (6 bases). The CDR3 is 16 residues long. From germline, CDR1 is SGHRS and CDR2 YFSETQ. V was clipped by 0 bases and J by 2 bases, with 13 bases between them. The CDR3 nucleotides read TGCGCCAGCAGCTTGGGAGGGACAAAGATCACAGATACGCAGTATTTT. Translated, it gives CASSLGGTKITDTQYF.

The chain links TRBV4-1 to TRBJ1-2; tentative D call: TRBD1 (5 bases). The CDR3 runs to 16 residues. Germline V lookup: CDR1 MGHRA, CDR2 YSYEKL. Between the trimmed V and J ends, which lost 0 bases and 3 bases, there was a span of 14 bases. CDR3 nucleotides: TGCGCCAGCAGCCAAGATGGGACGAACCGGGACTATGGCTACACCTTC. Its translation: CASSQDGTNRDYGYTF.

The V call is TRBV19, the J call TRBJ2-3; D is unresolved. Germline CDR1 is LNHDA and CDR2 is SQIVND (reference sequence). V was pared by 5 bases and J by 7 bases, with 19 bases between. This CDR3 is 15 amino acids long. DNA for the CDR3: TGTGCCAGTAGTCCCGATGCGGCAGCACAGAATACGCAGTATTTT. The encoded protein is CASSPDAAAQNTQYF.

This clone has a single count. This chain uses TRBV5-1 with TRBJ2-1, with D hard to call. Trimming left V 4 bases short and J 0 bases short, with 11 bases between. The germline gives CDR1 SGHRS, CDR2 YFSETQ. There are 15 residues in the CDR3. CDR3 region: CASSGQTGSYNEQFF. The CDR3 DNA reads TGCGCCAGCAGCGGCCAGACTGGCTCCTACAATGAGCAGTTCTTC.

This chain links TRBV5-5 with TRBJ1-2; 11 bases are shared with TRBD1. V trimming: 3 bases; J trimming: 3 bases; junction bases outside the gene matches: 4. The CDR3 contains 15 residues. The germline CDR1 and CDR2 sequences are SGHKS and YYEKEE (reference sequence). CDR3 sequence reads: CASSSGQGAYYGYTF. The CDR3 DNA is TGTGCCAGCAGCTCAGGACAGGGGGCTTACTATGGCTACACCTTC.

V usage is TRBV6-5 and J usage is TRBJ1-1; TRBD1 is a possible D gene (6 bases). This CDR3 has 13 amino acids. The germline CDR1 and CDR2 sequences are MNHEY and SVGAGI. With 6 bases removed from V and 7 bases from J, the gap between germline ends came to 15 bases. In DNA, the CDR3 is TGTGCCAGCAGGGATCGGGGGGCTGGTGAAGCTTTCTTT. This translates into CASRDRGAGEAFF.

The chain joins TRBV5-1 to TRBJ2-3, with D hard to call. V gave up 1 base and J gave up 1 base, with 10 bases separating them. This CDR3 is 15 amino acids long. Germline CDR1 SGHRS, CDR2 YFSETQ. For the CDR3, the DNA is TGCGCCAGCAGCTTGTTGCGTTCAGGCACAGATACGCAGTATTTT. Translating gives CASSLLRSGTDTQYF.

The J gene is TRBJ1-2, the V gene TRBV5-1; weak D call: TRBD1 (5 bases). The V end was cut by 0 bases, the J end by 4 bases, with 10 bases between. The CDR3 spans 14 residues. CDR1 is SGHRS and CDR2 is YFSETQ in the germline V gene. CDR3 DNA sequence: TGCGCCAGCAGCTTGGCCAGGGAAGTCTATGGCTACACCTTC. Translation gives CASSLAREVYGYTF.